These 9 T cell receptor beta chains were all obtained from the same sample, sequenced in a study of shared clonotypes between healthy human individuals. The assay was immunoSEQ multiplex PCR, and TCRdb's table has in-frame clones only and misses some. The sample yields fewer than 550,000 clones, about 75% seen once. The sample consisted of PBMCs. The receptors here all came from a woman between 40 and 55 years old in good health. Some clones in this sample may be carry-over from other donors' samples.

A few counts support this clone. V gene TRBV5-1 combines with J gene TRBJ1-1; D is perhaps TRBD1 (6 bases). The CDR3 is made up of 13 amino acids. Trimming shortened V by 0 bases and J by 7 bases, and 10 bases separated the two germline ends. Germline assignment: CDR1 SGHRS and CDR2 YFSETQ. The CDR3 nucleotides read TGCGCCAGCAGCTTGGTGGGGGCAAGTGAAGCTTTCTTT. This codes for CASSLVGASEAFF.

V gene TRBV18 combines with J gene TRBJ2-1; 8 positions agree with TRBD1. CDR3 length equals 15 residues. Germline V gene data show CDR1 as KGHSH and CDR2 as LQKENI. V lost 2 bases, J lost 7 bases, and 7 bases stayed unmatched. The CDR3 sequence is CASSPGGQVTNEQFF. The CDR3 DNA sequence: TGTGCCAGCTCACCAGGGGGACAGGTAACGAATGAGCAGTTCTTC.

The rearrangement uses TRBV18 and TRBJ2-7, with D unresolved. Germline V gives CDR1 KGHSH, CDR2 LQKENI. Trimming removed 2 bases at V and 6 bases at J, with 11 bases between. There are 13 residues in the CDR3. DNA of the CDR3: TGTGCCAGCTCACCATTGACGAGATCCGAGCAGTACTTC. Translating it yields CASSPLTRSEQYF.

The V and J genes are TRBV18 and TRBJ1-1; the D gene is possibly TRBD1 (5 bases). There are 15 residues in the CDR3. Trimming removed 0 bases at V and 0 bases at J, with 8 bases between. CDR1 is KGHSH, CDR2 LQKENI, per germline. CDR3: CASSPPTDLNTEAFF. CDR3 nucleotides: TGTGCCAGCTCACCACCGACAGATTTGAACACTGAAGCTTTCTTT.

The chain links TRBV5-8 to TRBJ2-7; no clear D. The germline CDR1 and CDR2 sequences are SGHTS and YDEGEE. The V end lost 2 bases, the J end lost 5 bases, and 5 bases lay between the germline ends. The CDR3 length is 11 residues. DNA of the CDR3: TGTGCCAGCAGCTTCCGTGACGAGCAGTACTTC. This gives the protein CASSFRDEQYF.

The chain links TRBV10-3 to TRBJ2-2; D gene ambiguous. The CDR3 is made up of 12 amino acids. Germline V gives CDR1 ENHRY, CDR2 SYGVKD. The CDR3 DNA reads as TGTGACCGACGATCGGACACCGGGGAGCTGTTTTTT. Translated, it gives CDRRSDTGELFF.

This chain uses TRBV5-6 with TRBJ1-5; D is perhaps TRBD1 (6 bases). This CDR3 is built from 16 residues. The germline V gene encodes CDR1 SGHDT and CDR2 YYEEEE. The germline V and J ends were trimmed by 1 base and 0 bases, with 11 bases remaining between them. The DNA for the CDR3 is TGTGCCAGCAGCTTGCGACAGGCCATTAGCAATCAGCCCCAGCATTTT. Protein: CASSLRQAISNQPQHF.

This clone was observed a single time. J is TRBJ2-7 and V is TRBV10-3; the D gene is possibly TRBD2 (7 bases). The CDR3 contains 13 residues. Germline CDR1 and CDR2: ENHRY and SYGVKD. Trimming took off 8 bases at V and 7 bases at J, with 18 bases between the two ends. The CDR3 spells CAIAGGLLWEQYF. CDR3 nucleotide sequence: TGTGCCATCGCCGGGGGGCTGTTGTGGGAGCAGTACTTC.

The chain couples TRBV28 to TRBJ1-1; unclear D gene. Trimming shortened V by 3 bases and J by 5 bases, and 13 bases separated the two germline ends. The CDR3 runs to 14 residues. Germline V gene lookup returns CDR1 MDHEN and CDR2 SYDVKM. The CDR3 DNA reads as TGTGCCAGCAGTTTGAGGGTCTTGGGGACTGAAGCTTTCTTT. This gives the protein CASSLRVLGTEAFF. The full variable domain, with the rest looked up from reference TRBV28 and TRBJ1-1, is DVKVTQSSRYLVKRTGEKVFLECVQDMDHENMFWYRQDPGLGLRLIYFSYDVKMKEKGDIPEGYSVSREKKERFSLILESASTNQTSMYLCASSLRVLGTEAFFGQGTRLTVV.